The sequence of this TCR beta chain was determined in a study of T cell responses to AZD1222 COVID-19 vaccine. Measured with immunoSEQ multiplex PCR; TCRdb has only the in-frame clones, and not every one. The profile shows about 150,000 clones, 65% to 90% of them singletons. The ends were cut back, 6 bases at V and 1 base at J, with 9 bases in the middle. In germline, CDR1 is LGHNA, CDR2 YSLEER. The CDR3 has 14 residues. Study observations and caveats: In all cases, repertoires were sampled only after the peak T cell response. Close to half of all spike-specific TCRs reportedly target regions of the variants that are unmutated.

A remark on this clone: The antigen remains unidentified.

The receptor was isolated from an adult who received the MenACWY meningococcal vaccine as a control. The chain recombines TRBV4-3 with TRBJ2-2, with a weak D call TRBD2 (5 bases). The sequencing used peripheral blood, collected 28 days after the second dose of the MenACWY control vaccine. The CDR3 region has the DNA TGCGCCAGCAGGAGGGAGAGGAACACCGGGGAGCTGTTTTTT. Protein product: CASRRERNTGELFF.